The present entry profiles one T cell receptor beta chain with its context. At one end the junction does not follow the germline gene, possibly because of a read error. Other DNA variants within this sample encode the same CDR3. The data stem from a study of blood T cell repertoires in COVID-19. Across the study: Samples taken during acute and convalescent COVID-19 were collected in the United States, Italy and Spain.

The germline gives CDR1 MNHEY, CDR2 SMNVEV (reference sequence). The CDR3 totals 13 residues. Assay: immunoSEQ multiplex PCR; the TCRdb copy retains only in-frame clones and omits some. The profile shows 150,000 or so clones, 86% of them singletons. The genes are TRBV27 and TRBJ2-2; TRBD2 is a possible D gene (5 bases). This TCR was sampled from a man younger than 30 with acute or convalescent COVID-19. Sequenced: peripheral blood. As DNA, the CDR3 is TGTGCCAGCAGTTTCGGAGGCACCGGGGAACTGTTTTTT. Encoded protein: CASSFGGTGELFF.